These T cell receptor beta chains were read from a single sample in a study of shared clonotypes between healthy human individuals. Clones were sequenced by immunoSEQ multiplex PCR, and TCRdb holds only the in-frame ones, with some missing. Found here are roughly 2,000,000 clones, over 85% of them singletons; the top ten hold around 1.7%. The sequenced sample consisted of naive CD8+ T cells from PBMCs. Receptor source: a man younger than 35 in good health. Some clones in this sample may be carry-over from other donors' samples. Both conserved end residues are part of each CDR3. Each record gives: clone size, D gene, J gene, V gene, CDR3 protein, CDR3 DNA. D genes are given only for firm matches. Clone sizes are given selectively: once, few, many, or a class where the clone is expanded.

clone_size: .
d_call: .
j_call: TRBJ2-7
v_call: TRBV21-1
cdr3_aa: CASSRGSYEQYF
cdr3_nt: TGTGCCAGCAGCCGGGGATCCTACGAGCAGTACTTC

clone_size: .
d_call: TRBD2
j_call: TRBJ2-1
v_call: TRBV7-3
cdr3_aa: CASSLSPRGIYNEQFF
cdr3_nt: TGTGCCAGCAGCTTAAGTCCGCGGGGGATCTACAATGAGCAGTTCTTC

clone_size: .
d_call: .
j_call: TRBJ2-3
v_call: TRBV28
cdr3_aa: CASKAVSTDTQYF
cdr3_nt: TGTGCCAGCAAAGCGGTTAGCACAGATACGCAGTATTTT

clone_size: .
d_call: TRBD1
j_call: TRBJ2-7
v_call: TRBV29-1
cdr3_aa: CSVGQGRYEQYF
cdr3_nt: TGCAGCGTCGGACAGGGCCGCTACGAGCAGTACTTC

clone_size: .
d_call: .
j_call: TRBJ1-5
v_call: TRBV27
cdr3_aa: CASSFQGPGYQPQHF
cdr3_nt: TGTGCCAGCAGTTTTCAGGGGCCAGGTTATCAGCCCCAGCATTTT

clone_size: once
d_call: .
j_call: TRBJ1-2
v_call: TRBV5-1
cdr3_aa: CASSFLQGGHGYTF
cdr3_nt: TGCGCCAGCAGCTTTTTACAGGGAGGGCATGGCTACACCTTC

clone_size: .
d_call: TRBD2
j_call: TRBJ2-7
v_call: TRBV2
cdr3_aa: CASSEGPGLASYEQYF
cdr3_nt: TGTGCCAGCAGTGAAGGTCCCGGACTAGCCTCCTACGAGCAGTACTTC

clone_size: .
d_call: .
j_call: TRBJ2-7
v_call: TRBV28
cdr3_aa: CASSSLVLTLDEQYF
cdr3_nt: TGTGCCAGCAGTTCCTTAGTATTGACGCTTGACGAGCAGTACTTC

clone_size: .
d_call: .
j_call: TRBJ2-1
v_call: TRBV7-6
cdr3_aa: CASSPRWVEDNEQFF
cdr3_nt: TGTGCCAGCAGCCCCCGGTGGGTTGAGGACAATGAGCAGTTCTTC

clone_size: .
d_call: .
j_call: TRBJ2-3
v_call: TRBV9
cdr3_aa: CASSVDWGDTQYF
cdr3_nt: TGTGCCAGCAGCGTGGACTGGGGGGATACGCAGTATTTT

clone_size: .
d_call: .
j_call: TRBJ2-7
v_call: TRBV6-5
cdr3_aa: CASSYKQFPSYEQYF
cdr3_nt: TGTGCCAGCAGTTACAAACAGTTCCCGTCCTACGAGCAGTACTTC

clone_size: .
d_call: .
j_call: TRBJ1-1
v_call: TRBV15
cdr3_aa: CATSILSGVGTEAFF
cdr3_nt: TGTGCCACCAGCATTTTGTCAGGGGTAGGCACTGAAGCTTTCTTT

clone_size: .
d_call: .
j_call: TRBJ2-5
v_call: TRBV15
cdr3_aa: CATKEGYQETQYF
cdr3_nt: TGTGCCACCAAGGAGGGATATCAAGAGACCCAGTACTTC

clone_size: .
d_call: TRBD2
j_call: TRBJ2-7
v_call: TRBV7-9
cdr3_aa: CASSLGAGLDFEQYF
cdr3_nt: TGTGCCAGCAGCTTAGGGGCGGGACTAGATTTCGAGCAGTACTTC

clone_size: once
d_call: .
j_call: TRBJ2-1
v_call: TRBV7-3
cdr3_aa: CASSLFLRGENEQFF
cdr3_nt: TGTGCCAGCAGCTTATTTCTGCGGGGAGAGAATGAGCAGTTCTTC

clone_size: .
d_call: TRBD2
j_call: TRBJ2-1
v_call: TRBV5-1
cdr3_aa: CASSGGLAGPNEQFF
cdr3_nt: TGCGCCAGCAGCGGGGGACTAGCAGGTCCCAATGAGCAGTTCTTC

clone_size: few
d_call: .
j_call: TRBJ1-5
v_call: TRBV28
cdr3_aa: CASSWHNSNQPQHF
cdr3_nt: TGTGCCAGCAGTTGGCATAATAGCAATCAGCCCCAGCATTTT

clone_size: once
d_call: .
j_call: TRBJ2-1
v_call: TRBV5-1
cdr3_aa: CASSGGTSLSLSYNEQFF
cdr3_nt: TGCGCCAGCAGCGGTGGGACGAGTCTATCCCTCTCCTACAATGAGCAGTTCTTC

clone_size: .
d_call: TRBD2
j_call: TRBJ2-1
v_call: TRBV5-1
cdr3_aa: CASSLVPGTSGPRIHEQFF
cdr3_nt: TGCGCCAGCAGCTTGGTTCCAGGGACTAGCGGTCCTAGGATTCATGAGCAGTTCTTC

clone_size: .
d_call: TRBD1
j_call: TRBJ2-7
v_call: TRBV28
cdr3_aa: CASSLPGQEVSYEQYF
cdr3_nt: TGTGCCAGCAGTTTACCGGGACAGGAGGTTTCCTACGAGCAGTACTTC

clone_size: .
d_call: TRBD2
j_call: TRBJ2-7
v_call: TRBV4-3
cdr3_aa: CASSQTPSGRADEQYF
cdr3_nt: TGCGCCAGCAGCCAAACTCCTAGCGGGAGGGCAGACGAGCAGTACTTC

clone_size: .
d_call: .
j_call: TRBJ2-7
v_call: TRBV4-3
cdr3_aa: CASSQPDTPHEQYF
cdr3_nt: TGCGCCAGCAGCCAACCGGACACCCCGCACGAGCAGTACTTC

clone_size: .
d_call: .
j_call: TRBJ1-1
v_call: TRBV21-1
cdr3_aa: CASSKGDRQQATEAFF
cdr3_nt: TGTGCCAGCAGCAAGGGGGATCGACAGCAGGCCACTGAAGCTTTCTTT

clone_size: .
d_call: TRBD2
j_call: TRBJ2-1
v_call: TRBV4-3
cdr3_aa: CASSPWWTSGSSYNEQFF
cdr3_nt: TGCGCCAGCAGCCCCTGGTGGACTAGCGGGAGCTCCTACAATGAGCAGTTCTTC

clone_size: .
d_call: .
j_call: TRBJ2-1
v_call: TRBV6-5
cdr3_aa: CASSYSDNNEQFF
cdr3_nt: TGTGCCAGCAGTTACTCGGACAACAATGAGCAGTTCTTC

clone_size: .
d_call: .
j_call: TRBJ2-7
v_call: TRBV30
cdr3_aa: CAWSVGRSYEQYF
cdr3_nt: TGTGCCTGGAGTGTAGGTCGCTCCTACGAGCAGTACTTC

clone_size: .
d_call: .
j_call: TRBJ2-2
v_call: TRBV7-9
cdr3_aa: CASSPLPTTRELFF
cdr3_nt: TGTGCCAGCAGCCCTCTCCCCACCACCCGGGAGCTGTTTTTT

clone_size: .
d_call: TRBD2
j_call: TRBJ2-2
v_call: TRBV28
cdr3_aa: CASSPSRTSGTGELFF
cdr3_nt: TGTGCCAGCAGCCCCTCCAGGACTAGCGGAACCGGGGAGCTGTTTTTT